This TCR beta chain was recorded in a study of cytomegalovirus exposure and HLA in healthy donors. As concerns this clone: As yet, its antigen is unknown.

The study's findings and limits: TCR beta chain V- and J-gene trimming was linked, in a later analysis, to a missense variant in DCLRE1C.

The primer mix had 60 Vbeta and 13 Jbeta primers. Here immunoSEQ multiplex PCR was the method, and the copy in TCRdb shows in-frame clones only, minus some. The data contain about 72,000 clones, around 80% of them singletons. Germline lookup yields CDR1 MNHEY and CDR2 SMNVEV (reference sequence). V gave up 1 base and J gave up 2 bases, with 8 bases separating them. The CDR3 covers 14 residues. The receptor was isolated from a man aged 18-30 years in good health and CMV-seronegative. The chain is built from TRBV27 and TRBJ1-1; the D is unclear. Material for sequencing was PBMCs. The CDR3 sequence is CASSLYPGNTEAFF. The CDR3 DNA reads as TGTGCCAGCAGTTTATATCCGGGTAACACTGAAGCTTTCTTT.